This TCR beta chain is from a study of regulatory T cells in long-lasting Graves disease (dated by TCRdb to 2020 to 2022). Study-level background: Persistent Graves' disease was defined as antithyroid drug treatment for over 5 years with persistently positive TSH receptor autoantibodies. In the clinical cohort, patients with persistent Graves' disease had used antithyroid drugs for an average of about 10 years. This study used TCR sequencing and RNA sequencing of peripheral blood to compare persistent Graves' disease patients against newly diagnosed Graves' disease patients. The study was registered as a clinical trial and conducted in China. TCR sequencing covered roughly 13 persistent and roughly 20 newly diagnosed Graves' disease patients, some 35 samples in total. Study-level results and caveats: Persistent disease showed preferential use of TRBV28, TRBJ1-2 and TRBJ2-5, whereas newly diagnosed disease favored TRBV20-1 and TRBJ2-1. Patients with persistent disease shared more public clonotypes (around 3,000) than newly diagnosed patients did (966). Compared with newly diagnosed patients, persistent Graves' disease patients had lower TCR Shannon entropy and fewer highly expanded clones, which suggests clonal expansion. Peripheral blood alone was examined, since thyroid tissue, which constituted the primary lesion, could not be accessed. The authors noted that the small sample size was a limitation that may lower accuracy. Only the TCR beta chain was sequenced and analyzed.

The intended sense of this specimen's time point label: persistent/refractory GD, antithyroid drugs over 5 years with positive TRAb. For both TCR sequencing and RNA sequencing, RNA was extracted from PBMCs in TRIzol. The diagnosis of Graves' disease followed American Thyroid Association guidelines. Patients for the study were recruited at an endocrinology department in Xi'an, China. From each patient, around 8.3 milliliters of peripheral blood was collected into an EDTA anticoagulant tube. Ficoll Paque Plus density gradient separation was used to isolate PBMCs, and no further T cell sorting was done. An Agilent 2100 Bioanalyzer and agarose gel were used to check RNA quality, and a NanoDrop 2000 was used to measure RNA concentration. Receptor amplification or capture employed multiplex PCR. Sequenced using an Illumina HiSeq 4000. CDR3 regions were amplified by Arm-PCR with iRepertoire HTBI primers to construct TCR beta libraries. Before sequencing, the PCR products went through gel purification. Under the source paper's analysis protocol: Gene usage analysis of CDR3 amino acid clonotypes relied on the 60 or so TRBV and around 13 TRBJ segments identified across samples. COPE and FqMerger were used to merge the filtered high-quality paired reads into contigs. BLAST was used to align contigs to the IMGT TRBV, TRBD and TRBJ reference genes, and CDR3 was defined following IMGT. Highly expanded clones were defined as clonotypes with a frequency above 0.1%. Shannon entropy was used to measure repertoire diversity, and the Gini coefficient was used to measure V-J evenness. Public clonotypes were defined as clonotypes shared by more than one individual. The public reads were reprocessed in TCRdb via fastp at Q25 and MiXCR, keeping in-frame beta chains. Each CDR3 protein gets just one entry, which takes the most common genes and DNA from the rows behind it. These V and J calls are TCRdb output, not the study's own analysis. This sample is represented by a few hundred thousand distinct CDR3 sequences; 23% of them were singletons. The ten largest clonotypes hold roughly 26% of the sample.

This clonotype showed up just a few times. Its antigen remains unidentified. No much larger clone exists at a distance of one base, and base qualities are not known. The CDR3 numbers 16 residues from cysteine through phenylalanine. The CDR3 DNA has 48 bases and is translated from base 1. Trimming at the junction amounts to 1 base on V and 3 bases on J, and the germline ends lie 13 bases apart. CDR1 and CDR2 are drawn from the germline V gene (reference sequence): MNHEY, SMNVEV. The rearrangement combines TRBV27 with TRBJ2-4; possibly the D gene is TRBD2, per 6 matching bases. The clonotype originates from a female donor with Graves disease. The specimen comprised peripheral blood mononuclear cells (PBMCs), sampled when the disease was refractory, from a patient treated with antithyroid drugs. The DNA reads TGTGCCAGCAGTTTATTAGGGCAGGAGGGCAAAAACATTCAGTACTTC. This is translated as CASSLLGQEGKNIQYF.